This T cell receptor (beta chain) was found in a study of response to subunit inactivated influenza vaccine. Study conclusions and caveats: New T cells are recruited in small numbers by each seasonal influenza vaccination, according to the authors' suggestion.

A note on this clonotype: What it recognizes is unknown.

TCRdb ran MiXCR on the RT-PCR reads and lists one entry per CDR3 protein. The sample consists of 450,000 to 700,000 distinct CDR3 sequences, around 13% of them appearing once. Unmatched junction bases numbered 14, after V lost 6 bases and J lost 7 bases. The CDR3 contains 16 residues. Per germline, CDR1 SNHLY and CDR2 FYNNEI. This material consisted of PBMCs from blood, taken roughly 13 days after vaccination. The chain employs TRBV2 and TRBJ2-1; 8 bases map to TRBD2. The receptor was derived from a man aged 50 to 60 who received an inactivated influenza vaccine. The CDR3 region has the DNA TGTGCCAGCAGGGAAAGACTTAGCGGGGTCCAAAATGAGCAGTTCTTC. Amino acid sequence: CASRERLSGVQNEQFF.